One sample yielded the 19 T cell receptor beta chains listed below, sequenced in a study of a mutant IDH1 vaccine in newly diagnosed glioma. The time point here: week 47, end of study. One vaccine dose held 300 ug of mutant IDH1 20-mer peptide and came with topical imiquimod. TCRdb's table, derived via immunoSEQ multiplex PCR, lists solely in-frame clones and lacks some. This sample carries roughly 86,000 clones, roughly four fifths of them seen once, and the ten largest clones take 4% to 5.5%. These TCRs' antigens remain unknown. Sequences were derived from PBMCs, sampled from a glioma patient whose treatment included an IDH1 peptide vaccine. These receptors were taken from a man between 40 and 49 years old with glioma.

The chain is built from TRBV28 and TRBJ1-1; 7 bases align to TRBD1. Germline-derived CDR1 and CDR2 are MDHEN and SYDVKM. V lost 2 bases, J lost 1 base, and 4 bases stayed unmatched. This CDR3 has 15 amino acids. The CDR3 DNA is TGTGCCAGCAGTTTAATAGGGGGCCGGAACACTGAAGCTTTCTTT. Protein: CASSLIGGRNTEAFF.

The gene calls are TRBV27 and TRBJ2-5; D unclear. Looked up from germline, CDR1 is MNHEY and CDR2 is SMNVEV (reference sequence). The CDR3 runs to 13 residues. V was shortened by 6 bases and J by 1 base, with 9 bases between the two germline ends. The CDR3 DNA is TGTGCCAGCAGCTCGGGTCTCCAAGAGACCCAGTACTTC. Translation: CASSSGLQETQYF.

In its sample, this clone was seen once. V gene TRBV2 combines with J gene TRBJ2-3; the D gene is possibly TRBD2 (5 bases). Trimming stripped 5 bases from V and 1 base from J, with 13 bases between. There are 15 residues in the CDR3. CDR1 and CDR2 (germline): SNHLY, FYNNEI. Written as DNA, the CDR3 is TGTGCCAGCAGTAGGGAAGGACTGGGCACAGATACGCAGTATTTT. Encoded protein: CASSREGLGTDTQYF.

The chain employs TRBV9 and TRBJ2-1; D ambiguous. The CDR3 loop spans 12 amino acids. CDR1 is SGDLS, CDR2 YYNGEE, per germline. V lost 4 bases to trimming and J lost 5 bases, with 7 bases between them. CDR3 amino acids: CASSPNDNEQFF. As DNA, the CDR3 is TGTGCCAGCAGCCCGAACGACAATGAGCAGTTCTTC.

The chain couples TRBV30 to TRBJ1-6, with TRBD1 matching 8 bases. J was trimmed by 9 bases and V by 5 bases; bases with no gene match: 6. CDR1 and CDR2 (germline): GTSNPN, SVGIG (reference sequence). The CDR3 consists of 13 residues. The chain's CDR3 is CAWPDREASPLHF. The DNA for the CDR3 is TGTGCCTGGCCGGACAGGGAAGCTTCACCCCTCCACTTT.

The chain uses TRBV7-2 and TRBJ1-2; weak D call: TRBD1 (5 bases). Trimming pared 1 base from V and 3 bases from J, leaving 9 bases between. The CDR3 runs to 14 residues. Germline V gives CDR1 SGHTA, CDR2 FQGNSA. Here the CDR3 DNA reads TGTGCCAGCAGCTTAGGATTCAGGGACTATGGCTACACCTTC. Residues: CASSLGFRDYGYTF.

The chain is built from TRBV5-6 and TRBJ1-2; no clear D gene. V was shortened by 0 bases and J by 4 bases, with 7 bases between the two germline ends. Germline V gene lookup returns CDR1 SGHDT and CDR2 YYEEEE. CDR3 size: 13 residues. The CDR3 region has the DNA TGTGCCAGCAGCTTGGAGGGCAGCTATGGCTACACCTTC. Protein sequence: CASSLEGSYGYTF. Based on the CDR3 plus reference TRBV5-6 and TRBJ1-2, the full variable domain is DAGVTQSPTHLIKTRGQQVTLRCSPKSGHDTVSWYQQALGQGPQFIFQYYEEEERQRGNFPDRFSGHQFPNYSSELNVNALLLGDSALYLCASSLEGSYGYTFGSGTRLTVV.

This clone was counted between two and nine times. CDR3 region: CASSTTGLQPQHF. DNA of the CDR3: TGTGCCAGTAGTACGACAGGGCTTCAGCCCCAGCATTTT. V gene TRBV19 combines with J gene TRBJ1-5, with 7 bases aligning to TRBD1. The germline V gene encodes CDR1 LNHDA and CDR2 SQIVND (reference sequence). The CDR3 covers 13 residues. With 4 bases clipped from V and 6 bases from J, the junction kept 3 bases outside the gene matches.

CDR3 bases: TGTGCCAGCAGTCGATCCTACAATGAGCAGTTCTTC. Residues: CASSRSYNEQFF. The gene calls are TRBV27 and TRBJ2-1; D ambiguous. Per germline, CDR1 MNHEY and CDR2 SMNVEV (reference sequence). CDR3 length: 12 residues. Trimming cost V 5 bases and J 1 base, with 3 bases left between them.

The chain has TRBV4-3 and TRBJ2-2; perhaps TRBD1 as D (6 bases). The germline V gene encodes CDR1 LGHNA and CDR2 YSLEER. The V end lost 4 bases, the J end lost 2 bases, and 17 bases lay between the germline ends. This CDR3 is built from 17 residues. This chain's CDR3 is CASSPGVSHFNTGELFF. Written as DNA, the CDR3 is TGCGCCAGCAGCCCAGGGGTCAGTCACTTTAACACCGGGGAGCTGTTTTTT.

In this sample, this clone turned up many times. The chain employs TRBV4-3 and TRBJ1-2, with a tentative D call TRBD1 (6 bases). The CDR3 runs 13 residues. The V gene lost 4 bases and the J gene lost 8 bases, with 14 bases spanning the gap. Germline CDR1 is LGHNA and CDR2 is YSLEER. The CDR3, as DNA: TGCGCCAGCAGCCTCTCAGGGGTGAGGGGCTACACCTTC. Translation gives CASSLSGVRGYTF.

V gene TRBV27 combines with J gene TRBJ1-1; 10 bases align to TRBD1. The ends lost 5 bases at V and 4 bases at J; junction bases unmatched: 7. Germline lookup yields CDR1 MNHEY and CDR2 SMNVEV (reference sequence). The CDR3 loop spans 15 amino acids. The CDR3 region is CASSRGQGVATEAFF. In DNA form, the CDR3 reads TGTGCCAGCAGTCGCGGACAGGGGGTGGCCACTGAAGCTTTCTTT.

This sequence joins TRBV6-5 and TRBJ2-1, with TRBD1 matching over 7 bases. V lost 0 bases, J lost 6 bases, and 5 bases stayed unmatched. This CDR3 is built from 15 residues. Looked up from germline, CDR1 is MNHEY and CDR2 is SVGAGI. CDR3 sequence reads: CASSYSTGAGNEQFF. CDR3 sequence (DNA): TGTGCCAGCAGTTACTCCACAGGGGCGGGCAATGAGCAGTTCTTC.

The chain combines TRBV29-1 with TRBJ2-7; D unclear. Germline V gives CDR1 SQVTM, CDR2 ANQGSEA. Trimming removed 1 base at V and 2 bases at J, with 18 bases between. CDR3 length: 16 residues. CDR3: CSVEAQDGPSAYEQYF. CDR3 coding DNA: TGCAGCGTTGAAGCCCAGGACGGACCCTCGGCCTACGAGCAGTACTTC.

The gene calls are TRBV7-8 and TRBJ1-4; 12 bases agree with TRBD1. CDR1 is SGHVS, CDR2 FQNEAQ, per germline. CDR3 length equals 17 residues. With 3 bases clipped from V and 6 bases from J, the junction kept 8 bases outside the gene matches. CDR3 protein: CASSFAIRDRGHEKLFF. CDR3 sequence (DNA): TGTGCCAGCAGCTTTGCAATCCGGGACAGGGGGCATGAAAAACTGTTTTTT.

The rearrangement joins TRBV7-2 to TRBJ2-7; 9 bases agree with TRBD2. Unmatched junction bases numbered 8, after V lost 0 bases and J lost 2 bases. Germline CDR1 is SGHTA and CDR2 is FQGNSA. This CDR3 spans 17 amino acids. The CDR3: CASSLAASGMSAYEQYF. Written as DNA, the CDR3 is TGTGCCAGCAGCTTAGCGGCTAGCGGGATGTCGGCCTACGAGCAGTACTTC. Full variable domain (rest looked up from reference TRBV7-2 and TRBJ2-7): GAGVSQSPSNKVTEKGKDVELRCDPISGHTALYWYRQSLGQGLEFLIYFQGNSAPDKSGLPSDRFSAERTGGSVSTLTIQRTQQEDSAVYLCASSLAASGMSAYEQYFGPGTRLTVT.

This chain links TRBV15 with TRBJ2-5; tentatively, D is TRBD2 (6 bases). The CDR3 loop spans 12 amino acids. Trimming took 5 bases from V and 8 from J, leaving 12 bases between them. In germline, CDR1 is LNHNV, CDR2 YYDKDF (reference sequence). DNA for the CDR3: TGTGCCACCAGCGCCCAGACTAGTACCCAGTACTTC. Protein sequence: CATSAQTSTQYF.

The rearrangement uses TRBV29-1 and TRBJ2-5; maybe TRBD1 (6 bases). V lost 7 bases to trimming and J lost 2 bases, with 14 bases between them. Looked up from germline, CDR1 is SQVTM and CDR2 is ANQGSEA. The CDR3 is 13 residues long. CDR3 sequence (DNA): TGCAGCGCCCGACAGGACCTACAAGAGACCCAGTACTTC. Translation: CSARQDLQETQYF.

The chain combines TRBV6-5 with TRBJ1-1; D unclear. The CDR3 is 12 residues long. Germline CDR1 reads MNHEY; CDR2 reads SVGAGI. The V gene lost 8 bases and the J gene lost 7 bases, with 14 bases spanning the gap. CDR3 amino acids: CASCTSGVEAFF. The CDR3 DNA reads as TGTGCCAGCTGCACTTCAGGAGTTGAAGCTTTCTTT.